This is a list of T cell receptor beta chains from one sample in a study of technical replicates of blood from several donors. Method: immunoSEQ multiplex PCR; TCRdb's copy keeps in-frame clones and lacks some. The sample includes 65,000 to 90,000 clones, 90% to 95% seen only once; the top ten take around 4.6%. Sequencing used PBMCs. These receptors were taken from a human donor in good health. Some clones in this sample may be carry-over from other donors' samples. Each CDR3 is given with its conserved first and last residue. The D gene is left open where the match is weak.

J,D,V,DNA,CDR3
TRBJ1-1,-,TRBV6-6,TGTGCCAGCATCTTTTCAGCGGGGATCACTGAAGCTTTCTTT,CASIFSAGITEAFF
TRBJ1-1,-,TRBV27,TGTGCCAGCAGTCGAGAGGCCCCGAACACTGAAGCTTTCTTT,CASSREAPNTEAFF
TRBJ1-2,TRBD1,TRBV9,TGTGCCAGCAGCCCACAGACAGGGCTTTATGGCTACACCTTC,CASSPQTGLYGYTF
TRBJ2-2,TRBD1,TRBV25-1,TGTGCCAGCAAGGACAGGGATGCCGGGGAGCTGTTTTTT,CASKDRDAGELFF
TRBJ1-2,TRBD1,TRBV4-2,TGTGCCAGCAGCCAAGTTTCCGACAGGGACGGGTATGGCTACACCTTC,CASSQVSDRDGYGYTF
TRBJ2-1,TRBD1,TRBV15,TGTGCCACCAGCAGGGGGACAGGGCAGTCCTACAATGAGCAGTTCTTC,CATSRGTGQSYNEQFF
TRBJ2-1,-,TRBV7-3,TGTGCCAGCAGCCCCGGGATCTCCTACAATGAGCAGTTCTTC,CASSPGISYNEQFF
TRBJ2-7,TRBD2,TRBV5-1,TGCGCCAGCAGGCCTGGCACTAGCGGGGGCCTCAGCTCCTACGAGCAGTACTTC,CASRPGTSGGLSSYEQYF
TRBJ2-5,-,TRBV30,TGTGCCTGGTCACGGGGGTTCGGAGAGACCCAGTACTTC,CAWSRGFGETQYF
TRBJ1-2,TRBD1,TRBV11-2,TGTGCCAGCAGCTTACTAGGACAGGGGGGACTCTATGGCTACACCTTC,CASSLLGQGGLYGYTF
TRBJ1-4,-,TRBV4-1,TGCGCCAGCAGCCAAGATCGGTCCAGGGAAAGGGGCGTACGGGAAAAACTGTTTTTT,CASSQDRSRERGVREKLFF
TRBJ1-2,-,TRBV28,TGTGCCAGCGCAGGCAACTATGGCTACACCTTC,CASAGNYGYTF